A selection of T cell receptor beta chains follows, all from one sample in a study of blood T cell repertoires in COVID-19. TCRdb's table, derived via immunoSEQ multiplex PCR, lists solely in-frame clones and lacks some. The repertoire holds a few hundred thousand clones, with more than 90% as singletons. Sequencing used PBMCs or T cells enriched from blood (not recorded which). Every receptor here comes from a woman aged 25 to 39 who had recovered from COVID-19. Each CDR3 is given with its conserved first and last residue. Each record gives: J gene, V gene, D gene, clone size, CDR3 DNA, CDR3 protein. D genes are given only for firm matches. Clone size appears in some rows only: once, few, many, or a class for an expanded clone.

TRBJ1-2,TRBV30,TRBD1,-,TGTGCCTGGAGTGTGACAGGGAACTATGGCTACACCTTC,CAWSVTGNYGYTF
TRBJ2-1,TRBV7-9,TRBD2,-,TGTGCCAGCAGCTTCATCGTCACGTCGGGAGGGCGGGCGATCTTC,CASSFIVTSGGRAIF
TRBJ1-5,TRBV27,-,-,TGTGCCAGTTCCAGGGCGGTCGGTCAGCCCCAGCATTTT,CASSRAVGQPQHF
TRBJ2-1,TRBV5-1,-,-,TGCGCCAGCAGCTTGGTTACAAGCCTGGAGAATGAGCAGTTCTTC,CASSLVTSLENEQFF
TRBJ1-5,TRBV27,TRBD1,-,TGTGCCAGCAGTTTACAGGGGGCCCATCAGCCCCAGCATTTT,CASSLQGAHQPQHF
TRBJ2-1,TRBV28,TRBD2,-,TGTGCCAGCAGTCCAATAAGCGGGGGAATTTACAATGAGCAGTTCTTC,CASSPISGGIYNEQFF
TRBJ2-1,TRBV27,TRBD2,-,TGTGCCAGCAGTTTATCGACGGGAGGGCAGTTCTTC,CASSLSTGGQFF
TRBJ2-1,TRBV19,TRBD2,-,TGTGCCAGTAGTCCTGCTAGCGCCGCGGGAGGGAATGAGCAGTTCTTC,CASSPASAAGGNEQFF
TRBJ1-2,TRBV10-3,TRBD1,once,TGTGCCATCAGTGAGTCGGACAGGGCGGCTGGCTACACCTTC,CAISESDRAAGYTF
TRBJ1-6,TRBV6-5,-,once,TGTGCCTCCAAGGGGGTGGGATATAATTCACCCCTCCACTTT,CASKGVGYNSPLHF
TRBJ1-1,TRBV13,TRBD1,once,TGTGCCAGCAGGGAACTGGACAGGATGAACACTGAAGCTTTCTTT,CASRELDRMNTEAFF
TRBJ1-1,TRBV7-9,-,-,TGTGCCAGCAGCTTTAACAGTATGAACACTGAAGCTTTCTTT,CASSFNSMNTEAFF
TRBJ2-3,TRBV24-1,TRBD1,-,TGTGCCACCAGTGATTTCCCCGGGCAGGGGGAAACAGATACGCAGTATTTT,CATSDFPGQGETDTQYF
TRBJ1-1,TRBV7-3,TRBD1,-,TGTGCCAGCAGACCACAGGGGTCGAACACTGAAGCTTTCTTT,CASRPQGSNTEAFF
TRBJ1-2,TRBV28,-,-,TGTGCCAGCAGTACCAAATGGAGGGTGTCTATGGTCAGTGGCTACACCTTC,CASSTKWRVSMVSGYTF
TRBJ1-1,TRBV28,-,-,TGTGCCAGCAGTTTGCGCGGAGTGAACACTGAAGCTTTCTTT,CASSLRGVNTEAFF
TRBJ2-5,TRBV7-3,TRBD2,-,TGTGCCAGCAGCTTATCCGGTATCGGGGGGGAGACCCAGTACTTC,CASSLSGIGGETQYF
TRBJ1-5,TRBV14,-,-,TGTGCCAGCAGCCAAGATAGAGGAGTTGTTAGCAATCAGCCCCAGCATTTT,CASSQDRGVVSNQPQHF
TRBJ2-7,TRBV15,TRBD2,-,TGTGCCACCAGCAGAGATATCCTAGCGGGAGTGGGGGAGCAGTACTTC,CATSRDILAGVGEQYF
TRBJ2-5,TRBV7-7,TRBD2,-,TGTGCTAGCAGCTTCGGGCGACTAGCGGGAAACCAAGAGACCCAGTACTTC,CASSFGRLAGNQETQYF
TRBJ2-3,TRBV20-1,TRBD2,-,TGCAGTGCTAGTGAGGCTAGCGGGAGATGGTTGGCTACGCAGTATTTT,CSASEASGRWLATQYF
TRBJ1-5,TRBV2,-,-,TGTGCCAGCAGTGAACGGGGAGGCAATCAGCCCCAGCATTTT,CASSERGGNQPQHF
TRBJ1-2,TRBV29-1,-,-,TGCAGCGTTGAAGACACATCCTATGGCTACACCTTC,CSVEDTSYGYTF
TRBJ2-3,TRBV7-8,-,-,TGTGCCAGCAGCTTAGCCCCGGGGTCAGATACGCAGTATTTT,CASSLAPGSDTQYF
TRBJ2-2,TRBV4-1,-,-,TGCGCCAGCAGCCAAGGCAGGGCGAACACCGGGGAGCTGTTTTTT,CASSQGRANTGELFF
TRBJ2-3,TRBV5-1,TRBD2,-,TGCGCCAGCAGTAGTCGACTAGCGGGAGAGGCCACAGATACGCAGTATTTT,CASSSRLAGEATDTQYF
TRBJ2-3,TRBV5-5,TRBD1,-,TGTGCCAGCAGCCTCCTGGGACAGGGCGCCGGGGGGACGCAGTATTTT,CASSLLGQGAGGTQYF
TRBJ1-2,TRBV27,-,-,TGTGCCAGCAGTTTATCCGGGACAACGGGAGGCTACACCTTC,CASSLSGTTGGYTF
TRBJ2-1,TRBV15,-,-,TGTGCCACCAGCAGAGCCTCTGGTCGGAGAAGCTCCTACAATGAGCAGTTCTTC,CATSRASGRRSSYNEQFF
TRBJ2-5,TRBV5-5,TRBD1,-,TGTGCCAGCAGCCCCGGACAGGGGGAGACCCAGTACTTC,CASSPGQGETQYF
TRBJ2-5,TRBV2,-,-,TGTGCCAGCAGGGGACATGAGACCCAGTACTTC,CASRGHETQYF
TRBJ2-1,TRBV18,-,-,TGTGCCAGCTCACCTAGCATTCCGGACTCCTACAATGAGCAGTTCTTC,CASSPSIPDSYNEQFF
TRBJ1-1,TRBV6-5,-,-,TGTGCCAGCAGTTACTCCGGGGGAGAAACTGAAGCTTTCTTT,CASSYSGGETEAFF
TRBJ1-1,TRBV4-1,-,-,TGCGCCAGCAGCCAAGCTAGGGGTCTTGAAGCTTTCTTT,CASSQARGLEAFF
TRBJ1-2,TRBV3-1/TRBV3-2,-,few,TGTGCCAGCAGCCAATTAACGGACTATGGCTACACCTTC,CASSQLTDYGYTF
TRBJ2-3,TRBV5-1,TRBD1,-,TGCGCCAGCAGCGCCCGGGACAGAAGCACAGATACGCAGTATTTT,CASSARDRSTDTQYF
TRBJ2-7,TRBV6-5,TRBD1,-,TGTGCCAGCAGTCGACCGGGACAGGGCTCCTACGAGCAGTACTTC,CASSRPGQGSYEQYF
TRBJ1-2,TRBV1,-,-,TGCACCAGCAGCCAAGATCGCACAGGGCGTATACACACCTTC,CTSSQDRTGRIHTF
TRBJ2-1,TRBV14,TRBD2,-,TGTGCCAGCAGCCAAGAACCGGGACTAGCGGGGGGGCATGAGCAGTTCTTC,CASSQEPGLAGGHEQFF
TRBJ2-3,TRBV10-3,-,-,TGTGCCATCAGTGACCTAGGGACTTCATTCGAGTATTTT,CAISDLGTSFEYF
TRBJ1-5,TRBV7-8,-,-,TGTGCCAGCAGCGAGCCGGGGGTCCAGCCCCAGCATTTT,CASSEPGVQPQHF
TRBJ1-6,TRBV6-5,TRBD1,-,TGTGCCAGCAGTTATGGGACAGGGGTAAATTCACCCCTCCACTTT,CASSYGTGVNSPLHF
TRBJ1-1,TRBV25-1,-,once,TGTGCCAGCATCGGGACATCGGCTAGCGGTGAAGCTTTCTTT,CASIGTSASGEAFF
TRBJ1-1,TRBV3-1/TRBV3-2,-,-,TGTGCCAGCAGCCAAGGGGAGGGAGCTTTCTTT,CASSQGEGAFF
TRBJ1-2,TRBV5-1,-,-,TGCGCCAGCAGCTTGGACTCCACCAACAGGAGAACTGGGGGCTACACCTTC,CASSLDSTNRRTGGYTF
TRBJ2-5,TRBV4-3,TRBD2,-,TGCGCCAGCAGCCACAAAGGGACTAGCAGAGAAGAGACCCAGTACTTC,CASSHKGTSREETQYF
TRBJ1-5,TRBV19,-,few,TGTGCCAGTAGTTCGGCAGGAGGGAATCAGCCCCAGCATTTT,CASSSAGGNQPQHF
TRBJ2-3,TRBV27,TRBD2,-,TGTGCCAGCAGTTTATCTCCGGGGGGGGGCACAGATACGCAGTATTTT,CASSLSPGGGTDTQYF
TRBJ1-5,TRBV18,TRBD1,-,TGTGCCAGCTCAGCCAAGGGACAGTACAATCAGCCCCAGCATTTT,CASSAKGQYNQPQHF
TRBJ2-1,TRBV28,-,once,TGTGCCAGCAGTTCCCGGAGAGGCGAGCAGTTCTTC,CASSSRRGEQFF
TRBJ2-2,TRBV4-3,TRBD1,-,TGCGCCAGCAGCCAAGCGGGGACAGGGGAGACCGGGGAGCTGTTTTTT,CASSQAGTGETGELFF
TRBJ2-5,TRBV3-1/TRBV3-2,TRBD1,-,TGTGCCAGCAGCCAGAGGACAGGTGGACAAGAGACCCAGTACTTC,CASSQRTGGQETQYF